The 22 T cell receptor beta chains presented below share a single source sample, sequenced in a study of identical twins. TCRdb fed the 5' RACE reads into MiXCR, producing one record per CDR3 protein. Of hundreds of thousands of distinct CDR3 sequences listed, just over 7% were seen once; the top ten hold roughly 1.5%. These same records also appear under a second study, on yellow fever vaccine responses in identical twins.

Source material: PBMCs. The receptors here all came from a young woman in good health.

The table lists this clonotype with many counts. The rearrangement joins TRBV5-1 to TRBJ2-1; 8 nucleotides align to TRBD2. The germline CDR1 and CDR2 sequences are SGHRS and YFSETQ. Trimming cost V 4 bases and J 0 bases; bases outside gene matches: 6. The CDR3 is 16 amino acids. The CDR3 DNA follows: TGCGCCAGCAGCATGGGAGCGGGAGCCTCCTACAATGAGCAGTTCTTC. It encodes CASSMGAGASYNEQFF.

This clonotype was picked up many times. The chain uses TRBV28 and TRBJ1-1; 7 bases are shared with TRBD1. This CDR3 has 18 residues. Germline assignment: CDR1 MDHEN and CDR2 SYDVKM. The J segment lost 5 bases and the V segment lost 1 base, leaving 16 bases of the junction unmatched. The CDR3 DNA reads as TGTGCCAGCAGTTTATTATCTTTTTTAAGGGGGCGCGGGACTGAAGCTTTCTTT. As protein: CASSLLSFLRGRGTEAFF.

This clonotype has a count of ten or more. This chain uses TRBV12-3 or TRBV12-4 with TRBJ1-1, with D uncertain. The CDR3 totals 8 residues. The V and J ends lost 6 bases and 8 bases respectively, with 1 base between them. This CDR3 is CASREAFF. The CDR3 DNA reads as TGTGCCAGCAGAGAAGCTTTCTTT.

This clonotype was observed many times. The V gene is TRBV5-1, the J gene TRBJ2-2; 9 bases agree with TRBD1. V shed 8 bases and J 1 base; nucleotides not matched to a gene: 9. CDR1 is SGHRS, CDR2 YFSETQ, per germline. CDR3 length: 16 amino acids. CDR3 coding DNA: TGCGCCAGTACTTTGGACAGGGGCTTGAACACCGGGGAGCTGTTTTTT. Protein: CASTLDRGLNTGELFF.

DNA of the CDR3: TGTGCCAGCAGCTCAGGGTGGGGACTAGCGGGAGAATTTAACAATGAGCAGTTCTTC. It translates to CASSSGWGLAGEFNNEQFF. The gene calls are TRBV7-8 and TRBJ2-1, with TRBD2 matching over 14 bases. With 4 bases clipped from V and 5 bases from J, the junction kept 13 bases outside the gene matches. The germline V gene has CDR1 SGHVS and CDR2 FQNEAQ. This CDR3 is 19 amino acids long.

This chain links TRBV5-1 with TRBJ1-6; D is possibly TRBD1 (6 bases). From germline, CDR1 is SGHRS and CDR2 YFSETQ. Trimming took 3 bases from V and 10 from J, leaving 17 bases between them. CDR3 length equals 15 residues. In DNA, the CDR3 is TGCGCCAGCAGCTCCACAACAGGGAATCTGTCACCCCTCCACTTT. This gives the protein CASSSTTGNLSPLHF.

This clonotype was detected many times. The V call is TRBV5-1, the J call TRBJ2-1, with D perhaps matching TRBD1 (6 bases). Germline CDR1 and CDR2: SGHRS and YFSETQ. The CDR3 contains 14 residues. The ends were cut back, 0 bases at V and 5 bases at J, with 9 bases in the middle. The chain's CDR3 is CASSLDRDDNEQFF. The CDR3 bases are TGCGCCAGCAGCTTGGACAGGGACGACAATGAGCAGTTCTTC. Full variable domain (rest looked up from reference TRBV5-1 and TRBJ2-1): KAGVTQTPRYLIKTRGQQVTLSCSPISGHRSVSWYQQTPGQGLQFLFEYFSETQRNKGNFPGRFSGRQFSNSRSEMNVSTLELGDSALYLCASSLDRDDNEQFFGPGTRLTVL.

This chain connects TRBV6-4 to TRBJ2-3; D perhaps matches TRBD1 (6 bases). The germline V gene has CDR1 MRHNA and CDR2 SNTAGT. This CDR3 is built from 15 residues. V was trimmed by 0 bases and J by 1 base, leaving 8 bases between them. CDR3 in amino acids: CASSDSWTGTDTQYF. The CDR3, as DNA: TGTGCCAGCAGTGACTCATGGACAGGCACAGATACGCAGTATTTT.

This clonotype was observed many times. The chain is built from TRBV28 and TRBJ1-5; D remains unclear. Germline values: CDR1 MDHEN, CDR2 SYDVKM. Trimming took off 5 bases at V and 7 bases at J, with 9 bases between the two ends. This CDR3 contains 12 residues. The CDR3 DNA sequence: TGTGCCAGCAGTGACTTCGGCCAGCCCCAGCATTTT. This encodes CASSDFGQPQHF.

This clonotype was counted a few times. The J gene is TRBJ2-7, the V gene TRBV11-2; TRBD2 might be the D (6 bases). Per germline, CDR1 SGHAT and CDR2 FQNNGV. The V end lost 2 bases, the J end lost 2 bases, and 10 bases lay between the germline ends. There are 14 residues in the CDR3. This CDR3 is CASSLTGVPYEQYF. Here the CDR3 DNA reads TGTGCCAGCAGCTTAACGGGGGTTCCCTACGAGCAGTACTTC.

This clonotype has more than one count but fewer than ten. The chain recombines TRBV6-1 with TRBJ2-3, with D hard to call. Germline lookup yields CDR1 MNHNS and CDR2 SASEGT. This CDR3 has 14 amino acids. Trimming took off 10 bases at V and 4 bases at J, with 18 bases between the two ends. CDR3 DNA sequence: TGTGCCATCAAAGTTGGGGTTTCAGCAGATACGCAGTATTTT. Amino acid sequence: CAIKVGVSADTQYF.

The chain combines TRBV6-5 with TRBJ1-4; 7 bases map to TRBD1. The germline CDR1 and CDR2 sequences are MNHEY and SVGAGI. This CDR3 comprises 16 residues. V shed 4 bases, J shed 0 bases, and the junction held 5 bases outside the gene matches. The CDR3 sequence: CASSSQGITTNEKLFF. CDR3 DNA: TGTGCCAGCAGTTCACAGGGGATAACAACTAATGAAAAACTGTTTTTT.

The CDR3 loop is CSARADREYEQYV. Here the CDR3 DNA reads TGCAGTGCTAGAGCAGACAGGGAATACGAGCAGTACGTC. The chain carries TRBV20-1 and TRBJ2-7; TRBD1 matches at 7 bases. Trimming took 1 base from V and 4 from J; bases not matched to a gene: 4. Looked up from germline, CDR1 is DFQATT and CDR2 is SNEGSKA (reference sequence). The CDR3 has 13 amino acids.

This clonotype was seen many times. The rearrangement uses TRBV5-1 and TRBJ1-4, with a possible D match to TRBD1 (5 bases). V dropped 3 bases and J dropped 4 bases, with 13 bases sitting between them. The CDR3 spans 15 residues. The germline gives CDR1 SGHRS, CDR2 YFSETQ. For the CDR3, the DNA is TGCGCCAGCAGCTCCCTCGGGGCCCTTAATGAAAAACTGTTTTTT. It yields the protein CASSSLGALNEKLFF.

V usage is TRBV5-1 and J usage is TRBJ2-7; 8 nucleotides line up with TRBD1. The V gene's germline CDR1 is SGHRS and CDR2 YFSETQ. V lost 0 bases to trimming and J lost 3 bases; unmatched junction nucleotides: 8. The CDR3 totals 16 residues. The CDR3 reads CASSLAGTGAGYEQYV. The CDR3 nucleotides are TGCGCCAGCAGCTTGGCGGGGACAGGCGCAGGCTACGAGCAGTACGTC.

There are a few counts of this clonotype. The CDR3 DNA reads TGTGCCAGCAGTTTGCGGACAGGGCGCTCCCCAGGACAGTTCTTC. This sequence encodes CASSLRTGRSPGQFF. The chain joins TRBV28 to TRBJ2-1; 8 positions match TRBD1. The germline V gene has CDR1 MDHEN and CDR2 SYDVKM. V dropped 3 bases and J dropped 13; count of bases not matched to a gene: 14. This CDR3 has 15 amino acids.

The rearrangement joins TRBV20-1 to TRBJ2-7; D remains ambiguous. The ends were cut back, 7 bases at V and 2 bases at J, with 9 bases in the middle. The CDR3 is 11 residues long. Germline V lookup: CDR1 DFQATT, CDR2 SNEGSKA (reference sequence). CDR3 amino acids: CSVWRTYEQYF. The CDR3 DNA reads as TGCAGTGTATGGCGGACCTACGAGCAGTACTTC.

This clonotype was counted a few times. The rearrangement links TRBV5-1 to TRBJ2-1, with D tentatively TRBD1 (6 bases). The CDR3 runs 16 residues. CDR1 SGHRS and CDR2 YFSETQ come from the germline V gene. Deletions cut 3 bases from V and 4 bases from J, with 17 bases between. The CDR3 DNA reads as TGCGCCAGCAGCTCCGAGGGGGATGGGGCTTACAATGAGCAGTTCTTC. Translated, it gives CASSSEGDGAYNEQFF.

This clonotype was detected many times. The CDR3 is CASSLATRSLSNTQYF. The CDR3 bases are TGTGCCAGCAGTTTAGCTACTAGGAGCCTCTCCAATACGCAGTATTTT. This chain uses TRBV12-3 or TRBV12-4 with TRBJ2-3; perhaps TRBD2 as D (5 bases). Trimming stripped 0 bases from V and 7 bases from J, with 17 bases between. The CDR3 is 16 amino acids.

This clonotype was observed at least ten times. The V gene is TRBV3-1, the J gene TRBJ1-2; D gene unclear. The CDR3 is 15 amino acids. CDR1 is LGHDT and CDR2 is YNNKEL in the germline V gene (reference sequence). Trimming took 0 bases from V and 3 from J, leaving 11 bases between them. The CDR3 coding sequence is TGTGCCAGCAGCCAAGATTTAACAGACTACTATGGCTACACCTTC. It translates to CASSQDLTDYYGYTF.

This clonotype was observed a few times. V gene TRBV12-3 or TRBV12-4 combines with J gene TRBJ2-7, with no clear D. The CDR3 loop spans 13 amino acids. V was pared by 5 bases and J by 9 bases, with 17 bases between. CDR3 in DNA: TGTGCCAGCAGTGAGACCCTAAACCTGGGGCAGTACGTC. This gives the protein CASSETLNLGQYV.

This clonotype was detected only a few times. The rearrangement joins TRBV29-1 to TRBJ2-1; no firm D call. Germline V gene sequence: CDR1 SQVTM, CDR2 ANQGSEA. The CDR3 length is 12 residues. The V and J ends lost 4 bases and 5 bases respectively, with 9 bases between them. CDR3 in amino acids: CSVVRYDNEQFF. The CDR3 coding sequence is TGCAGCGTTGTACGGTATGACAATGAGCAGTTCTTC.